These 27 T cell receptor beta chains came from one sample sequenced in a study of T cell responses to AZD1222 COVID-19 vaccine. Generated by immunoSEQ multiplex PCR, the TCRdb table keeps only in-frame clones and is missing some. The sample holds roughly 100,000 clones; about nine tenths are singletons and the top ten take roughly 15%. The sequences come from peripheral blood, collected 28 days after the second AZD1222 dose. The receptors stem from an adult who received the AZD1222 COVID-19 vaccine.

This clone was picked up one time. V and J are TRBV19 and TRBJ2-2, with TRBD2 identical over 14 bases. The CDR3 totals 19 residues. Losses at the gene ends were 6 bases for V and 5 bases for J; bases not matched to a gene: 14. Germline CDR1 LNHDA, CDR2 SQIVND (reference sequence). The CDR3 reads CASRTPGLAGVTRTGELFF. Here the CDR3 DNA reads TGTGCCAGTAGGACCCCGGGACTAGCGGGAGTAACGAGGACCGGGGAGCTGTTTTTT. The entire variable domain, with the rest obtained from reference TRBV19 and TRBJ2-2, is as follows: DGGITQSPKYLFRKEGQNVTLSCEQNLNHDAMYWYRQDPGQGLRLIYYSQIVNDFQKGDIAEGYSVSREKKESFPLTVTSAQKNPTAFYLCASRTPGLAGVTRTGELFFGEGSRLTVL.

The chain employs TRBV2 and TRBJ2-5; D possibly corresponds to TRBD1 (5 bases). This CDR3 is built from 12 residues. The V end was cut by 9 bases, the J end by 2 bases, with 10 bases between. In germline, CDR1 is SNHLY, CDR2 FYNNEI. The DNA of the CDR3 is TGTGCCAGAAACAGGTATCAAGAGACCCAGTACTTC. Its translation is CARNRYQETQYF.

Note on this clone: The junction departs from the called germline gene at one end, perhaps through a read error. The J gene is TRBJ1-2, the V gene TRBV5-1; D unclear. Germline-derived CDR1 and CDR2 are SGHRS and YFSETQ. CDR3 length: 12 amino acids. In DNA, the CDR3 is TGCGCCAGCAGCTTGGACGTGGGTGGCTACACCTTT. Residues: CASSLDVGGYTF. The full variable domain, in which reference TRBV5-1 and TRBJ1-2 provide the parts outside the CDR3, is KAGVTQTPRYLIKTRGQQVTLSCSPISGHRSVSWYQQTPGQGLQFLFEYFSETQRNKGNFPGRFSGRQFSNSRSEMNVSTLELGDSALYLCASSLDVGGYTFGSGTRLTVV.

This sequence joins TRBV5-1 and TRBJ2-1; 10 nucleotides align to TRBD2. In germline, CDR1 is SGHRS, CDR2 YFSETQ. Losses at the gene ends were 4 bases for V and 4 bases for J; bases not matched to a gene: 2. This CDR3 region has 14 residues. Here the CDR3 DNA reads TGCGCCAGCAGCAGAGCGGGAGGGTACAATGAGCAGTTCTTC. The encoded protein is CASSRAGGYNEQFF.

The rearrangement joins TRBV30 to TRBJ2-7; D ambiguous. V was shortened by 3 bases and J by 3 bases, with 9 bases between the two germline ends. The CDR3 is 12 residues long. CDR1 GTSNPN and CDR2 SVGIG come from the germline V gene (reference sequence). CDR3 protein: CAWRSSSYEQYF. The DNA of the CDR3 is TGTGCCTGGAGATCTAGTAGCTACGAGCAGTACTTC.

The V call is TRBV27, the J call TRBJ2-3; D not resolved. V was cut by 2 bases and J by 5 bases, with 5 bases left in between. Germline V CDR1 and CDR2: MNHEY, SMNVEV (reference sequence). The CDR3 consists of 12 residues. CDR3 amino acids: CASSLLGDTQYF. CDR3 nucleotide sequence: TGTGCCAGCAGTTTACTGGGAGATACGCAGTATTTT.

The chain is built from TRBV2 and TRBJ1-1; D gene ambiguous. CDR1 SNHLY and CDR2 FYNNEI come from the germline V gene. With 5 bases removed from V and 5 bases from J, the gap between germline ends came to 12 bases. This CDR3 contains 13 residues. The CDR3 DNA reads as TGTGCCAGCAGTTCCGGTGAGGGTACTGAAGCTTTCTTT. Protein sequence: CASSSGEGTEAFF.

The chain carries TRBV28 and TRBJ1-2, with a possible D match to TRBD1 (5 bases). Germline values: CDR1 MDHEN, CDR2 SYDVKM. The CDR3 is made up of 23 amino acids. V lost 2 bases and J lost 2, with 36 bases in between. The CDR3 nucleotides are TGTGCCAGCAGTTTAACACTCGGCCAGCAGTTTAACACGGCCGGGGACGTGAACTATGGCTACACCTTC. Translated, it gives CASSLTLGQQFNTAGDVNYGYTF.

V and J are TRBV6-5 and TRBJ1-3; no definite D call. Germline V gene lookup returns CDR1 MNHEY and CDR2 SVGAGI. This CDR3 has 13 residues. The ends were cut back, 8 bases at V and 0 bases at J, with 8 bases in the middle. The CDR3 loop reads CASLNLSGNTIYF. The CDR3 nucleotides read TGTGCCAGCCTCAACCTCTCTGGAAACACCATATATTTT.

This chain uses TRBV5-1 with TRBJ1-3; no clear D gene. In germline, CDR1 is SGHRS, CDR2 YFSETQ. Trimming left V 4 bases short and J 0 bases short, with 14 bases between. The CDR3 is 16 amino acids. The CDR3 DNA is TGCGCCAGCAGCCCGGGTCCATCGAGCTCTGGAAACACCATATATTTT. Amino acids: CASSPGPSSSGNTIYF.

The rearrangement uses TRBV5-4 and TRBJ1-1, with D maybe TRBD1 (6 bases). The CDR3 totals 14 residues. The V and J ends lost 1 base and 0 bases respectively, with 7 bases between them. The V gene's germline CDR1 is SGHNT and CDR2 YYREEE (reference sequence). CDR3 sequence (DNA): TGTGCCAGCAGCTTGAGGGGGGTGAACACTGAAGCTTTCTTT. Residues: CASSLRGVNTEAFF.

This clone was observed once. The rearrangement links TRBV28 to TRBJ2-1; the D is unclear. Germline V gene data show CDR1 as MDHEN and CDR2 as SYDVKM. Trimming removed 6 bases at V and 5 bases at J, with 8 bases between. The CDR3 is 12 amino acids. The CDR3 loop is CASRVSHNEQFF. In DNA form, the CDR3 reads TGTGCCAGCAGGGTTTCTCACAATGAGCAGTTCTTC.

This clone was counted only a few times. The chain carries TRBV27 and TRBJ2-7; tentative D call: TRBD1 (5 bases). Germline V gene lookup returns CDR1 MNHEY and CDR2 SMNVEV (reference sequence). Trimming stripped 7 bases from V and 0 bases from J, with 10 bases between. The CDR3 runs to 13 residues. The CDR3 sequence is CASKGIGSYEQYF. The CDR3, as DNA: TGTGCCAGCAAGGGGATCGGCTCCTACGAGCAGTACTTC.

The chain is built from TRBV6-5 and TRBJ2-7; no definite D call. The ends were cut back, 7 bases at V and 2 bases at J, with 6 bases in the middle. In germline, CDR1 is MNHEY, CDR2 SVGAGI. The CDR3 has 11 residues. In DNA, the CDR3 is TGTGCCAGCACCGAGACCTACGAGCAGTACTTC. Translating it yields CASTETYEQYF.

This chain joins TRBV9 and TRBJ1-1; possible D gene TRBD1, 5 bases. CDR1 is SGDLS, CDR2 YYNGEE, per germline. The CDR3 runs 14 residues. The ends were cut back, 1 base at V and 3 bases at J, with 10 bases in the middle. The CDR3 region is CASSVRQGDTEAFF. The CDR3 DNA sequence: TGTGCCAGCAGCGTACGACAAGGGGACACTGAAGCTTTCTTT. Drawing the rest from reference TRBV9 and TRBJ1-1, the complete variable domain is DSGVTQTPKHLITATGQRVTLRCSPRSGDLSVYWYQQSLDQGLQFLIQYYNGEERAKGNILERFSAQQFPDLHSELNLSSLELGDSALYFCASSVRQGDTEAFFGQGTRLTVV.

J is TRBJ2-5 and V is TRBV28, with TRBD2 identical over 7 bases. V dropped 7 bases and J dropped 4; count of bases not matched to a gene: 12. The germline CDR1 and CDR2 sequences are MDHEN and SYDVKM. This CDR3 region has 15 residues. The CDR3 DNA reads TGTGCCAGCATCCCCTCGGGCGGGAGAAGAGAGACCCAGTACTTC. Encoded protein: CASIPSGGRRETQYF.

A few counts support this clone. The chain carries TRBV27 and TRBJ2-7; TRBD1 is a possible D gene (6 bases). Deletions cut 4 bases from V and 6 bases from J, with 16 bases between. Germline V gene data show CDR1 as MNHEY and CDR2 as SMNVEV (reference sequence). CDR3 length: 14 amino acids. The CDR3 region is CASSYRPGASEQYF. In nucleotides, the CDR3 is TGTGCCAGCAGTTATCGTCCAGGGGCCTCCGAGCAGTACTTC.

This clone ranks as large (0.1 to 1%). The sample carries other DNA sequences with the same CDR3. This chain connects TRBV12-3 or TRBV12-4 to TRBJ1-4, with D uncertain. V gave up 5 bases and J gave up 8 bases, with 12 bases separating them. The CDR3 totals 13 residues. CDR3: CASSLYRGEKLFF. CDR3 DNA sequence: TGTGCCAGCAGTCTGTATCGAGGGGAAAAACTGTTTTTT.

The chain joins TRBV2 to TRBJ2-1; D unresolved. The germline gives CDR1 SNHLY, CDR2 FYNNEI. CDR3 size: 14 residues. V was cut by 6 bases and J by 3 bases, with 12 bases left in between. CDR3 in amino acids: CASRATSYYNEQFF. CDR3 bases: TGTGCCAGCAGGGCCACCAGCTACTACAATGAGCAGTTCTTC.

The chain carries TRBV14 and TRBJ2-4, with D possibly TRBD1 on 5 matching bases. Germline CDR1 and CDR2: SGHDN and FVKESK. V was pared by 2 bases and J by 8 bases, with 10 bases between. This CDR3 is built from 13 residues. The DNA for the CDR3 is TGTGCCAGCAGCCAACTACCCAGGGACATTCAGTACTTC. Its translation: CASSQLPRDIQYF. The variable domain in full, completed from reference TRBV14 and TRBJ2-4, reads EAGVTQFPSHSVIEKGQTVTLRCDPISGHDNLYWYRRVMGKEIKFLLHFVKESKQDESGMPNNRFLAERTGGTYSTLKVQPAELEDSGVYFCASSQLPRDIQYFGAGTRLSVL.

This chain connects TRBV7-2 to TRBJ2-1; 12 bases align to TRBD2. J gave up 7 bases and V 2 bases, and 6 bases lay outside the gene matches. Germline CDR1 reads SGHTA; CDR2 reads FQGNSA. The CDR3 has 16 residues. CDR3 protein: CASSLTTSGSRNEQFF. CDR3 sequence (DNA): TGTGCCAGCAGCTTAACGACTAGCGGGAGTCGTAATGAGCAGTTCTTC. The entire variable domain, with the rest obtained from reference TRBV7-2 and TRBJ2-1, is as follows: GAGVSQSPSNKVTEKGKDVELRCDPISGHTALYWYRQSLGQGLEFLIYFQGNSAPDKSGLPSDRFSAERTGGSVSTLTIQRTQQEDSAVYLCASSLTTSGSRNEQFFGPGTRLTVL.

This clone has a single count. The V and J genes are TRBV10-2 and TRBJ1-2, with D perhaps matching TRBD1 (6 bases). V lost 4 bases to trimming and J lost 6 bases, with 12 bases between them. Germline V gene sequence: CDR1 WSHSY, CDR2 SAAADI. The CDR3 has 13 amino acids. As DNA, the CDR3 is TGCGCCAGCAGTGTGGGGCAGGGGAATGGCTACACCTTC. Protein product: CASSVGQGNGYTF.

J is TRBJ1-5 and V is TRBV12-3 or TRBV12-4; possibly TRBD1 for D (5 bases). Trimming pared 3 bases from V and 7 bases from J, leaving 10 bases between. This CDR3 contains 13 residues. In DNA form, the CDR3 reads TGTGCCAGCAGTTTGGGGGTTAGCCAGCCCCAGCATTTT. Residues: CASSLGVSQPQHF.

This rearrangement joins TRBV10-3 to TRBJ2-3; D gene uncertain. V was cut by 0 bases and J by 4 bases, with 14 bases left in between. The CDR3 has 16 amino acids. Germline-derived CDR1 and CDR2 are ENHRY and SYGVKD. CDR3 region: CAISESVGIGPDTQYF. CDR3 nucleotide sequence: TGTGCCATCAGTGAGTCGGTAGGGATTGGGCCAGATACGCAGTATTTT.

V gene TRBV9 combines with J gene TRBJ2-1; possibly TRBD1 or TRBD2 for D (5 bases each). V was trimmed by 1 base and J by 8 bases, leaving 13 bases between them. Per germline, CDR1 SGDLS and CDR2 YYNGEE. This CDR3 is built from 14 residues. The CDR3 protein is CASSVSGALDEQFF. CDR3 bases: TGTGCCAGCAGCGTATCCGGGGCCCTCGATGAGCAGTTCTTC.

The chain joins TRBV21-1 to TRBJ1-2; the table gives TRBD1 as D, unverified against the DNA. TRBV21-1 is a recognized pseudogene. The CDR3 is 16 residues long. CDR3 DNA sequence: TGTGCCAGCAGCCCCGGGGAGGACAGGGGAAATTATGGCTACACCTTC. This translates into CASSPGEDRGNYGYTF.

CDR3 sequence (DNA): TGTGCCAGCAGCTCTACCGGGGCCGGAAAATACGAGCAGTACTTC. It codes for CASSSTGAGKYEQYF. V and J are TRBV5-4 and TRBJ2-7; tentatively, D is TRBD1 or TRBD2 (5 bases each). Trimming left V 3 bases short and J 4 bases short, with 17 bases between. The CDR3 spans 15 residues. Germline CDR1 SGHNT, CDR2 YYREEE (reference sequence).